This T cell receptor beta chain was found in a study of OX40 agonist ivuxolimab in advanced cancers. The CDR3 extends over 15 amino acids. Trimming took 0 bases from V and 5 from J; bases not matched to a gene: 7. Per the germline V gene, CDR1 is SGHRS and CDR2 is YFSETQ. Profiling relied on immunoSEQ multiplex PCR, and the TCRdb table lists in-frame clones only, not all of them. The data contain around 67,000 clones, around 90% of them seen just once; the ten biggest clones take up 1.3%. The chain employs TRBV5-1 and TRBJ1-2, with 7 positions matching TRBD1. This receptor was obtained from an adult with an advanced solid tumor such as melanoma, head and neck, liver or kidney cancer. The sample here was CD4+ or CD8+ T cells sorted from blood, taken in a trial of the OX40 agonist ivuxolimab. CDR3 in DNA: TGCGCCAGCAGCTTGGGGGACAGCACGGGGTATGGCTACACCTTC. This translates into CASSLGDSTGYGYTF.